The T cell receptor beta chain under discussion was sequenced for a study of OX40 agonist ivuxolimab in advanced cancers. Study findings and constraints: Nonresponders included some who also had low normalized T-cell clonal expansion.

CDR3 length: 14 amino acids. V gave up 5 bases and J gave up 9 bases, with 17 bases separating them. In germline, CDR1 is SGHVS, CDR2 FQNEAQ. To note about this clone: Antigen specificity is unknown.

TCRdb's copy holds only in-frame clones and misses some; the assay was immunoSEQ multiplex PCR. Of tens of thousands of clones detected, roughly 94% appear once; the ten largest clones hold 11%. This chain connects TRBV7-8 to TRBJ2-1; no clear D. This TCR derives from an adult with an advanced solid tumor such as melanoma, head and neck, liver or kidney cancer. Material: CD4+ or CD8+ T cells sorted from blood, obtained in a trial of the OX40 agonist ivuxolimab. CDR3: CASSPIQSLGEQFF. CDR3 DNA sequence: TGTGCCAGCAGCCCTATCCAAAGCTTGGGTGAGCAGTTCTTC.